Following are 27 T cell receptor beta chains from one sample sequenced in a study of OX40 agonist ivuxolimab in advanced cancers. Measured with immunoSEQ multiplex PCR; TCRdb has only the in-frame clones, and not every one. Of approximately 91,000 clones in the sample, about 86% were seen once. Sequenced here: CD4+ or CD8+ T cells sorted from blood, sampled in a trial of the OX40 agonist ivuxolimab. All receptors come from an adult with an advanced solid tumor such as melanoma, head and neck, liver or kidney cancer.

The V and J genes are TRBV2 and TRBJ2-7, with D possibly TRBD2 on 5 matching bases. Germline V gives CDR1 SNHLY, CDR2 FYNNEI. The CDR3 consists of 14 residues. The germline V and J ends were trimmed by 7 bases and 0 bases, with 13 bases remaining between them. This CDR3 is CASNRGVLSYEQYF. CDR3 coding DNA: TGTGCCAGCAATCGGGGTGTCCTCTCCTACGAGCAGTACTTC.

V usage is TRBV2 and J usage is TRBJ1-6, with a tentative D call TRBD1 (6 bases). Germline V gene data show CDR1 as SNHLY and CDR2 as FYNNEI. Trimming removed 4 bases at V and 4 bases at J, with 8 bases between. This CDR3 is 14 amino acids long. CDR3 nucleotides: TGTGCCAGCAGTGTCGGACAGTATAATTCACCCCTCCACTTT. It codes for CASSVGQYNSPLHF.

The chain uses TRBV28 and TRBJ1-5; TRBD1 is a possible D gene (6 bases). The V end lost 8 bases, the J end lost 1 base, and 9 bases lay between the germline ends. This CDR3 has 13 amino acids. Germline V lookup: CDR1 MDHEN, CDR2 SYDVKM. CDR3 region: CASGGRSNQPQHF. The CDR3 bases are TGTGCCAGCGGGGGGCGCAGCAATCAGCCCCAGCATTTT.

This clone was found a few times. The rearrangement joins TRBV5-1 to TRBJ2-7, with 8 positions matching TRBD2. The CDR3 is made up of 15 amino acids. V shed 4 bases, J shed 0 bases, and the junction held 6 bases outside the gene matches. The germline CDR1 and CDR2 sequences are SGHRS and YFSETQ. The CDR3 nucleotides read TGCGCCAGCAGCCCCCGGGGGGGAGGCTCCTACGAGCAGTACTTC. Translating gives CASSPRGGGSYEQYF.

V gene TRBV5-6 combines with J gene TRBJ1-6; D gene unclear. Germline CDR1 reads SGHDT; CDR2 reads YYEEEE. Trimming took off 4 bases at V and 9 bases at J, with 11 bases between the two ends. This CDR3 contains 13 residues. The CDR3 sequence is CASSDDRLSPLHF. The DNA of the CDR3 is TGTGCCAGCAGCGACGACCGTCTTTCACCCCTCCACTTT.

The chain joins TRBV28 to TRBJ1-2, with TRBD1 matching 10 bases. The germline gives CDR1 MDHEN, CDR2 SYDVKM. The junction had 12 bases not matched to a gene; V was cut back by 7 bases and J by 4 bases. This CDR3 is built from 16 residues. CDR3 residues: CASINSRTGGFYGYTF. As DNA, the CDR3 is TGTGCCAGCATAAATAGCAGGACAGGGGGTTTCTATGGCTACACCTTC.

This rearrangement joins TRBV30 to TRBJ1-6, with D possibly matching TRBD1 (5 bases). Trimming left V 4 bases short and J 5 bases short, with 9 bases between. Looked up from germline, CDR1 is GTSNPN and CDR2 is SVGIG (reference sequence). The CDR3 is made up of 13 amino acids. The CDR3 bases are TGTGCCTGGACGGGACTGAATAATTCACCCCTCCACTTT. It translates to CAWTGLNNSPLHF.

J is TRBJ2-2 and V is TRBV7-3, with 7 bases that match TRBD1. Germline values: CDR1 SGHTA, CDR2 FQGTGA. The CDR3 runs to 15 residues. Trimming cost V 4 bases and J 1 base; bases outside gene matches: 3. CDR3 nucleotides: TGTGCCAGCAGCTCGGGACAGCGGAACACCGGGGAGCTGTTTTTT. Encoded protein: CASSSGQRNTGELFF.

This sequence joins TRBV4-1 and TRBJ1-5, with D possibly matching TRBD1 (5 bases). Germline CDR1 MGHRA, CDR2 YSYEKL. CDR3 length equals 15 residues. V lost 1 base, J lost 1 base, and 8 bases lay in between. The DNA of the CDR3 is TGCGCCAGCAGCCAAGTACAGGCCAGCAATCAGCCCCAGCATTTT. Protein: CASSQVQASNQPQHF.

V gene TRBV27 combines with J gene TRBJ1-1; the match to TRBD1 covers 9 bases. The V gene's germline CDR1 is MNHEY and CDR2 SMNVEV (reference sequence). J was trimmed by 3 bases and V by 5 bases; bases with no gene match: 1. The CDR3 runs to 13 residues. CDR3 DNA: TGTGCCAGCAGTAGGACAGGGGACACTGAAGCTTTCTTT. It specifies CASSRTGDTEAFF.

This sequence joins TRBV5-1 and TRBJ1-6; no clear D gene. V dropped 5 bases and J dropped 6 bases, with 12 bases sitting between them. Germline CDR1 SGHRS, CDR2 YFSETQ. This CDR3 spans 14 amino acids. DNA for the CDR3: TGCGCCAGCAGTCTCAATGGGCCTAATTCACCCCTCCACTTT. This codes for CASSLNGPNSPLHF.

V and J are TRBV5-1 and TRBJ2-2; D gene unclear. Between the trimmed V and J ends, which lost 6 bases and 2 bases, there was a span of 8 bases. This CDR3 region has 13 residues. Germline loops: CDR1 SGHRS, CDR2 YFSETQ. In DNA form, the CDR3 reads TGCGCCAGCAATAGGGCCAACACCGGGGAGCTGTTTTTT. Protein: CASNRANTGELFF.

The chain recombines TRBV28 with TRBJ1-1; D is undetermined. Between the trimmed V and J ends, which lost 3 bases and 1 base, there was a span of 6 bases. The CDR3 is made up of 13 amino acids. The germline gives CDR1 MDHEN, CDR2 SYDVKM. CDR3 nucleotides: TGTGCCAGCAGTTTCTGGGGGAACACTGAAGCTTTCTTT. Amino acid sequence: CASSFWGNTEAFF.

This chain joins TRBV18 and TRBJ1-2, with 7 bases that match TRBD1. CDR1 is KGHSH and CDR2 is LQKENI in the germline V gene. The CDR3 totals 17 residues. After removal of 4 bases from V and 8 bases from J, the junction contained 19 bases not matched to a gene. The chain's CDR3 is CASSHNDRAFNSAGYTF. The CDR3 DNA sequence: TGTGCCAGCTCACACAACGACAGGGCCTTCAACTCCGCCGGCTACACCTTC.

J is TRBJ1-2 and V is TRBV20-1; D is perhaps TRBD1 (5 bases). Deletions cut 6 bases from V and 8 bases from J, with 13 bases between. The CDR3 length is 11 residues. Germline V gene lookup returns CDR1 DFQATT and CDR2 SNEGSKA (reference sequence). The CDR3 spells CSAYGAAGYTF. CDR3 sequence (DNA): TGCAGTGCATACGGGGCGGCGGGCTACACCTTC.

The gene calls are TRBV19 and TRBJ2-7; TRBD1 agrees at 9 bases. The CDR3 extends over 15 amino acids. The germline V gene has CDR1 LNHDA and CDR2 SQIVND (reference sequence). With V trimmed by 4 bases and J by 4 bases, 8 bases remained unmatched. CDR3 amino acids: CASSRSGTGIYEQYF. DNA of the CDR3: TGTGCCAGTAGTAGATCCGGGACAGGGATATACGAGCAGTACTTC.

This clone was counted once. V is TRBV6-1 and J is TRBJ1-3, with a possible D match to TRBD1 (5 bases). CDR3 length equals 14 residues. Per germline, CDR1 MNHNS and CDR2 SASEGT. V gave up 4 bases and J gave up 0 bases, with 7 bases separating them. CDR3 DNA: TGTGCCAGCAGTGGGGGGTACTCTGGAAACACCATATATTTT. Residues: CASSGGYSGNTIYF.

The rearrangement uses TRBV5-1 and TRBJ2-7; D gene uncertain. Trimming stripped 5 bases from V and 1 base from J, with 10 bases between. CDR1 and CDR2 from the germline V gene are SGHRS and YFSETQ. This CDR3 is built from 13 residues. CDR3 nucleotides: TGCGCCAGCAGTGTATTGACGTCCTACGAGCAGTACTTC. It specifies CASSVLTSYEQYF.

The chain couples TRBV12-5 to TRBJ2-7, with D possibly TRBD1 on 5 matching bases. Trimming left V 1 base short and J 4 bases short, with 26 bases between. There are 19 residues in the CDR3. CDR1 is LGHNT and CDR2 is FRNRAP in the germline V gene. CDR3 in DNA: TGTGCTAGTGGTTTGGGACAGCTCGGGCTTTTAGGTTTGGGATACGAGCAGTACTTC. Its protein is CASGLGQLGLLGLGYEQYF.

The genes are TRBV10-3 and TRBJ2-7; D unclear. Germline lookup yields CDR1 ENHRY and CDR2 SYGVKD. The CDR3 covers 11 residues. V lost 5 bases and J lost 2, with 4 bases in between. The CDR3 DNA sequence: TGTGCCATCAGTTCCGCCTACGAGCAGTACTTC. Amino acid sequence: CAISSAYEQYF.

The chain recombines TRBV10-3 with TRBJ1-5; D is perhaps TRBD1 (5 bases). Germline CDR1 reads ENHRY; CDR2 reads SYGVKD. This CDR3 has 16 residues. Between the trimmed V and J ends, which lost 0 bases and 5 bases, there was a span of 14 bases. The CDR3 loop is CAISESTQGRDQPQHF. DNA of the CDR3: TGTGCCATCAGTGAGTCGACTCAGGGAAGGGATCAGCCCCAGCATTTT.

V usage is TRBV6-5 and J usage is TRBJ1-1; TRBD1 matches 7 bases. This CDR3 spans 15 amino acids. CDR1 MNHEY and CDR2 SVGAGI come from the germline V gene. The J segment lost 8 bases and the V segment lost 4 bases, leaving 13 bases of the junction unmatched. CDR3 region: CASSSLTGARREAFF. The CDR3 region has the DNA TGTGCCAGCAGTTCCCTAACAGGGGCGCGGAGGGAAGCTTTCTTT.

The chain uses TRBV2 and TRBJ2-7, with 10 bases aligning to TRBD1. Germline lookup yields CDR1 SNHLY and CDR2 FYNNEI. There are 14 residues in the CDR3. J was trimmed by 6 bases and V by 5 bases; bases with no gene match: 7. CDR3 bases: TGTGCCAGCAGTTCCGGGACAGGGGTTGGCGAGCAGTACTTC. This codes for CASSSGTGVGEQYF. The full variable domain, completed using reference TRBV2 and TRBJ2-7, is EPEVTQTPSHQVTQMGQEVILRCVPISNHLYFYWYRQILGQKVEFLVSFYNNEISEKSEIFDDQFSVERPDGSNFTLKIRSTKLEDSAMYFCASSSGTGVGEQYFGPGTRLTVT.

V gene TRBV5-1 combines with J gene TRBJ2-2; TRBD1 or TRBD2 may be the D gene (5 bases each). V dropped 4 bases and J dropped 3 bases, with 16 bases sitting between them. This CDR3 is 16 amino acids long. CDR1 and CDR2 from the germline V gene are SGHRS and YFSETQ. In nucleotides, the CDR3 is TGCGCCAGCAGCCCGACGCCGGGGCGCGACACCGGGGAGCTGTTTTTT. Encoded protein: CASSPTPGRDTGELFF.

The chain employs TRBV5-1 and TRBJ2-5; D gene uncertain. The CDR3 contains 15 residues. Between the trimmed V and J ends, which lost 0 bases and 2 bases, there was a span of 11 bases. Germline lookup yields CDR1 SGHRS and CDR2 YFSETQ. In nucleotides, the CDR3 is TGCGCCAGCAGCTTGGGTCTCCTACCGCAAGAGACCCAGTACTTC. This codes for CASSLGLLPQETQYF.

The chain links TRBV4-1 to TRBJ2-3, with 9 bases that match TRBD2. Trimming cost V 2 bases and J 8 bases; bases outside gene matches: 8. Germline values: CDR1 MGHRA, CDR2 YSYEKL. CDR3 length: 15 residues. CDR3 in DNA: TGCGCCAGCAGCCAACGACTAGCGGCCGATCTTACGCAGTATTTT. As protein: CASSQRLAADLTQYF.

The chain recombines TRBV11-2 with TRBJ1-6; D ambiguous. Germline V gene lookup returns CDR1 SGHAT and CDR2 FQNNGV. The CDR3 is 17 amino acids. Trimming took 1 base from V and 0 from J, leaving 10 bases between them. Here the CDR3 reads CASSLAGGSSYNSPLHF. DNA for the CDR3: TGTGCCAGCAGCTTAGCAGGCGGGAGCTCCTATAATTCACCCCTCCACTTT. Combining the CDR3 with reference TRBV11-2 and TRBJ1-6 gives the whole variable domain EAGVAQSPRYKIIEKRQSVAFWCNPISGHATLYWYQQILGQGPKLLIQFQNNGVVDDSQLPKDRFSAERLKGVDSTLKIQPAKLEDSAVYLCASSLAGGSSYNSPLHFGNGTRLTVT.